The rows below give T cell receptor beta chains drawn from one sample of a study of blood T cell repertoires in COVID-19. Profiling relied on immunoSEQ multiplex PCR, and the TCRdb table lists in-frame clones only, not all of them. The sample consists of approximately 330,000 clones, around 85% of them appearing once. The source material was PBMCs or T cells enriched from blood (not recorded which). The receptors here all came from a woman in her thirties or forties with acute COVID-19. Both conserved end residues are part of each CDR3. The D gene is left open where the match is weak. Only some rows state a clone size, as once, few, many or a class for expanded clones.

j_gene | abundance | len | d_gene | v_gene | CDR3aa | CDR3nt
TRBJ1-6 | NA | 12 | NA | TRBV6-5 | CASNHKNSPLHF | TGTGCCAGCAATCACAAGAATTCACCCCTCCACTTT
TRBJ2-1 | NA | 14 | TRBD2 | TRBV5-5 | CASSFSSGDNEQFF | TGTGCCAGCAGCTTTTCTAGCGGGGACAATGAGCAGTTCTTC
TRBJ1-1 | NA | 14 | TRBD1 | TRBV3-1/TRBV3-2 | CASSPTRRTGGAFF | TGTGCCAGCAGCCCAACCCGTAGGACAGGGGGAGCTTTCTTT
TRBJ2-3 | once | 13 | TRBD2 | TRBV9 | CASSSGLAGGAYF | TGTGCCAGCAGCTCCGGACTAGCGGGGGGGGCCTATTTT
TRBJ2-7 | NA | 14 | TRBD1 | TRBV9 | CASSVGTEKYEQYF | TGTGCCAGCAGCGTGGGGACAGAGAAATACGAGCAGTACTTC
TRBJ1-1 | NA | 15 | TRBD1 | TRBV5-1 | CASNSLGGASTEAFF | TGCGCCAGCAATTCGCTAGGGGGCGCGAGCACTGAAGCTTTCTTT
TRBJ1-1 | NA | 18 | NA | TRBV14 | CASSQVPGGRTFNTEAFF | TGTGCCAGCAGCCAAGTCCCCGGGGGGCGAACCTTTAACACTGAAGCTTTCTTT
TRBJ2-7 | NA | 15 | TRBD2 | TRBV2 | CASSGFLAGDGEQYF | TGTGCCAGCAGTGGTTTTCTAGCGGGAGACGGCGAGCAGTACTTC
TRBJ2-2 | NA | 12 | NA | TRBV19 | CASSLSSGELFF | TGTGCCAGTAGTCTCTCGAGCGGGGAGCTGTTTTTT
TRBJ1-3 | once | 12 | NA | TRBV2 | CASGLGVITIYF | TGTGCCAGTGGGCTGGGCGTGATCACCATATATTTT
TRBJ1-5 | NA | 15 | NA | TRBV25-1 | CASSGGAGNNQPQHF | TGTGCCAGCAGCGGAGGGGCAGGTAATAATCAGCCCCAGCATTTT